This is a list of T cell receptor beta chains from one sample in a study of T cells after yellow fever vaccination. TCRdb recomputed calls from the 5' RACE reads with MiXCR, one row per CDR3 protein. The sample shows 500,000 to 650,000 distinct CDR3 sequences, 10% to 15% of them seen only once. The source was PBMCs, collected on the day of the yellow fever booster vaccination. All receptors derive from a young man who received the YFV17D yellow fever vaccine. Both conserved end residues are part of each CDR3.

J gene | V gene | CDR3 protein
TRBJ2-7 | TRBV5-1 | CASSLGPSGRDAHEQYF
TRBJ1-1 | TRBV5-1 | CASSLVTTNTEAFF
TRBJ1-2 | TRBV10-3 | CATRGTGANYGYTF
TRBJ2-5 | TRBV5-1 | CASCPTGQETQYF
TRBJ1-5 | TRBV6-1 | CASSELGGDQPQHF
TRBJ2-3 | TRBV19 | CASQPDRTDTQYF
TRBJ1-1 | TRBV7-8 | CASSSKRWGLNTEAFF
TRBJ2-1 | TRBV3-1 | CASSPQAVWNEQFF
TRBJ2-5 | TRBV5-1 | CASSPPAGGETQYF
TRBJ2-7 | TRBV20-1 | CSARTIGEQYF
TRBJ1-1 | TRBV11-3 | CASSLSPDREAFF
TRBJ1-2 | TRBV11-3 | CASSLPPTPVRYGYTF
TRBJ2-5 | TRBV28 | CASRHQVRGTQYF